One and the same sample provided the 24 T cell receptor beta chains below, sequenced in a study of follicular helper T cells after annual influenza vaccination. Time point given: 2013-2014 season, 7 days after vaccination. TCRdb's copy holds only in-frame clones and misses some; the assay was immunoSEQ multiplex PCR. The table lists over 7,500 clones, around 81% of them singletons. The sample consisted of CXCR5- memory CD4+ T cells sorted from blood, taken 7 days after influenza vaccination. These receptors were obtained from an adult who received the influenza vaccine.

The V call is TRBV5-4, the J call TRBJ2-5; D not certain. Looked up from germline, CDR1 is SGHNT and CDR2 is YYREEE (reference sequence). The CDR3 runs to 13 residues. V gave up 3 bases and J gave up 1 base, with 7 bases separating them. The CDR3 nucleotides read TGTGCCAGCAGCTCTGGTCCCCAAGAGACCCAGTACTTC. This sequence encodes CASSSGPQETQYF.

The chain uses TRBV27 and TRBJ2-2, with 10 bases lining up with TRBD2. Losses at the gene ends were 6 bases for V and 4 bases for J; bases not matched to a gene: 5. Germline V lookup: CDR1 MNHEY, CDR2 SMNVEV (reference sequence). The CDR3 runs to 15 residues. The CDR3 DNA sequence: TGTGCCAGCAGCCCGGGACTAGCGACCACCGGGGAGCTGTTTTTT. It encodes CASSPGLATTGELFF.

The chain combines TRBV30 with TRBJ2-5, with D perhaps TRBD1 or TRBD2 (5 bases each). Per germline, CDR1 GTSNPN and CDR2 SVGIG (reference sequence). The CDR3 consists of 16 residues. Trimming shortened V by 3 bases and J by 5 bases, and 22 bases separated the two germline ends. CDR3 DNA: TGTGCCTGGAGGACCCCGCTATTAGCGAAGGGGGAGACCCAGTACTTC. Residues: CAWRTPLLAKGETQYF.

The V call is TRBV4-1, the J call TRBJ2-1; 7 nucleotides match TRBD1. V shed 0 bases and J 7 bases; nucleotides not matched to a gene: 3. Germline V lookup: CDR1 MGHRA, CDR2 YSYEKL. The CDR3 contains 14 residues. CDR3 protein: CASSQEPRGNEQFF. In nucleotides, the CDR3 is TGCGCCAGCAGCCAAGAGCCCAGGGGGAATGAGCAGTTCTTC.

The chain couples TRBV29-1 to TRBJ2-7; 7 bases agree with TRBD2. J gave up 0 bases and V 6 bases, and 14 bases lay outside the gene matches. The CDR3 is 16 residues long. Germline V gives CDR1 SQVTM, CDR2 ANQGSEA. This chain's CDR3 is CSVGGGGKLSSYEQYF. The CDR3 nucleotides read TGCAGCGTAGGCGGGGGAGGAAAACTTAGCTCCTACGAGCAGTACTTC.

The genes are TRBV6-5 and TRBJ2-7; D is unclear. CDR1 and CDR2 from the germline V gene are MNHEY and SVGAGI. This CDR3 is built from 13 residues. V was cut by 5 bases and J by 3 bases, with 11 bases left in between. The CDR3 nucleotides read TGTGCCAGCAGTCCCCGGGCCGGCTACGAGCAGTACTTC. Translating it yields CASSPRAGYEQYF.

The chain is built from TRBV5-4 and TRBJ2-3; 7 bases fit TRBD1. Trimming cost V 2 bases and J 9 bases; bases outside gene matches: 6. The V gene's germline CDR1 is SGHNT and CDR2 YYREEE (reference sequence). This CDR3 spans 13 amino acids. Written as DNA, the CDR3 is TGTGCCAGCAGCTTTGACAGGGAAGGAACGCAGTATTTT. Its translation is CASSFDREGTQYF.

CDR3 sequence (DNA): TGTGCCAGCAGCCAAGCCCTGCAAATGGGACAAGATATTGAAAAACTGTTTTTT. Translated, it gives CASSQALQMGQDIEKLFF. The J gene is TRBJ1-4, the V gene TRBV4-2; perhaps TRBD1 as D (6 bases). This CDR3 comprises 18 residues. The germline V gene has CDR1 LGHNA and CDR2 YNFKEQ. Trimming cost V 1 base and J 7 bases, with 22 bases left between them.

This clone has just a few counts. V usage is TRBV5-1 and J usage is TRBJ2-1, with D possibly matching TRBD1 (6 bases). The CDR3 runs to 14 residues. CDR1 SGHRS and CDR2 YFSETQ come from the germline V gene. The V end lost 5 bases, the J end lost 2 bases, and 11 bases lay between the germline ends. CDR3: CASSAGDPYNEQFF. CDR3 nucleotide sequence: TGCGCCAGCAGTGCAGGGGACCCCTACAATGAGCAGTTCTTC.

This chain links TRBV5-1 with TRBJ2-7; no clear D gene. V was cut by 4 bases and J by 3 bases, with 8 bases left in between. The CDR3 contains 12 residues. CDR1 is SGHRS, CDR2 YFSETQ, per germline. In DNA form, the CDR3 reads TGCGCCAGCAGCCTGAACAGCTACGAGCAGTACTTC. Its translation: CASSLNSYEQYF.

The J gene is TRBJ2-7, the V gene TRBV20-1; D unresolved. In germline, CDR1 is DFQATT, CDR2 SNEGSKA (reference sequence). This CDR3 spans 11 amino acids. The V and J ends lost 0 bases and 1 base respectively, with 1 base between them. CDR3 nucleotide sequence: TGCAGTGCTAGAGATTCCTACGAGCAGTACTTC. Residues: CSARDSYEQYF.

The table lists this clone with a count of one. V usage is TRBV5-6 and J usage is TRBJ1-3, with D possibly being TRBD1 (5 bases). This CDR3 has 16 residues. CDR1 and CDR2 from the germline V gene are SGHDT and YYEEEE. V lost 4 bases and J 0 bases, leaving 14 bases between the germline ends. CDR3 DNA: TGTGCCAGCAGCAGCCGTACAGGCGACTCTGGAAACACCATATATTTT. Translating it yields CASSSRTGDSGNTIYF.

This clone was seen only once. The chain has TRBV7-9 and TRBJ1-4, with 9 positions matching TRBD1. Germline V gene sequence: CDR1 SEHNR, CDR2 FQNEAQ (reference sequence). This CDR3 comprises 15 residues. The V segment lost 5 bases and the J segment 5 bases; nucleotides outside the gene matches: 6. CDR3 in DNA: TGTGCCAGCAGCAGACGGACAGGGGTCAATGAAAAACTGTTTTTT. Translated: CASSRRTGVNEKLFF.

The chain links TRBV7-2 to TRBJ2-1; unclear D gene. This CDR3 has 14 residues. V gave up 3 bases and J gave up 3 bases, with 9 bases separating them. Germline CDR1 reads SGHTA; CDR2 reads FQGNSA. Here the CDR3 reads CASSFHSGYNEQFF. The CDR3 coding sequence is TGTGCCAGCAGCTTTCACTCGGGCTACAATGAGCAGTTCTTC.

The chain joins TRBV4-2 to TRBJ2-7; 15 nucleotides align to TRBD2. The junction had 4 bases not matched to a gene; V was cut back by 3 bases and J by 4 bases. Germline V gene sequence: CDR1 LGHNA, CDR2 YNFKEQ. The CDR3 extends over 16 amino acids. CDR3 DNA: TGTGCCAGCAGCCAGGAGGGACTAGCGGGAGGATACGAGCAGTACTTC. It codes for CASSQEGLAGGYEQYF.

This clone was counted only a few times. V and J are TRBV10-1 and TRBJ1-2; no clear D gene. CDR1 and CDR2 (germline): WNHNN, SYGVQD (reference sequence). CDR3 length: 13 residues. With 0 bases removed from V and 4 bases from J, the gap between germline ends came to 6 bases. The CDR3 loop is CASSESSLYGYTF. In nucleotides, the CDR3 is TGCGCCAGCAGTGAGTCAAGTCTCTATGGCTACACCTTC.

This chain joins TRBV5-6 and TRBJ2-7, with 9 nucleotides matching TRBD1. Germline lookup yields CDR1 SGHDT and CDR2 YYEEEE. Trimming at V came to 6 bases and at J to 6 bases, leaving 22 bases not matched to a gene. CDR3 size: 18 residues. The CDR3 spells CASTQTGWSGQGLLEQYF. CDR3 bases: TGTGCCAGCACCCAAACCGGTTGGTCGGGACAGGGCCTTCTCGAGCAGTACTTC.

The chain joins TRBV25-1 to TRBJ2-5; D call uncertain. The CDR3 is 13 amino acids. Germline loops: CDR1 MGHDK, CDR2 SYGVNS. Trimming shortened V by 4 bases and J by 5 bases, and 11 bases separated the two germline ends. The CDR3 spells CASSAQVPETQYF. In DNA, the CDR3 is TGTGCCAGCAGTGCACAAGTGCCCGAGACCCAGTACTTC.

This chain links TRBV4-3 with TRBJ1-1; 7 bases line up with TRBD1. Germline V gene sequence: CDR1 LGHNA, CDR2 YSLEER. J lost 1 base, V lost 4 bases, and 6 bases had no gene match. The CDR3 sequence is 15 residues long. The CDR3 sequence is CASSPERDRNTEAFF. The DNA for the CDR3 is TGCGCCAGCAGCCCGGAGAGGGACAGGAACACTGAAGCTTTCTTT.

J is TRBJ1-5 and V is TRBV18; 10 nucleotides match TRBD1. The junction had 17 bases not matched to a gene; V was cut back by 5 bases and J by 7 bases. The CDR3 runs to 18 residues. CDR1 is KGHSH and CDR2 is LQKENI in the germline V gene. The CDR3 loop reads CASSSGARQGAVEQPQHF. CDR3 DNA: TGTGCCAGCTCATCAGGTGCTAGACAGGGGGCGGTGGAACAGCCCCAGCATTTT.

The rearrangement joins TRBV9 to TRBJ2-3; TRBD2 might be the D (6 bases). The CDR3 sequence is 16 residues long. Trimming cost V 4 bases and J 1 base, with 16 bases left between them. Germline V CDR1 and CDR2: SGDLS, YYNGEE. The CDR3 loop is CASSLQPGTGTDTQYF. DNA of the CDR3: TGTGCCAGCAGCCTCCAACCCGGGACTGGCACAGATACGCAGTATTTT.

CDR3 DNA: TGTGCCAGTAGTAAGTGGAATTCAGGGGCGATGGGCGCCGGGGAGCTGTTTTTT. Translation gives CASSKWNSGAMGAGELFF. The chain is built from TRBV19 and TRBJ2-2; D may be TRBD1 (6 bases). The V end lost 4 bases, the J end lost 6 bases, and 24 bases lay between the germline ends. CDR3 length: 18 amino acids. Germline V gives CDR1 LNHDA, CDR2 SQIVND (reference sequence). Supplemented by reference TRBV19 and TRBJ2-2, the full variable domain reads DGGITQSPKYLFRKEGQNVTLSCEQNLNHDAMYWYRQDPGQGLRLIYYSQIVNDFQKGDIAEGYSVSREKKESFPLTVTSAQKNPTAFYLCASSKWNSGAMGAGELFFGEGSRLTVL.

This chain links TRBV5-4 with TRBJ2-5; D gene unclear. The CDR3 loop spans 14 amino acids. Germline CDR1 reads SGHNT; CDR2 reads YYREEE (reference sequence). The V gene lost 0 bases and the J gene lost 3 bases, with 9 bases spanning the gap. The CDR3 spells CASSLAIGEETQYF. The CDR3 bases are TGTGCCAGCAGCTTGGCCATAGGAGAAGAGACCCAGTACTTC. Full variable domain (missing parts from reference TRBV5-4 and TRBJ2-5): ETGVTQSPTHLIKTRGQQVTLRCSSQSGHNTVSWYQQALGQGPQFIFQYYREEENGRGNFPPRFSGLQFPNYSSELNVNALELDDSALYLCASSLAIGEETQYFGPGTRLLVL.

This clone appeared a few times. V is TRBV14 and J is TRBJ1-2; 7 nucleotides line up with TRBD1. CDR3 size: 18 residues. Germline V lookup: CDR1 SGHDN, CDR2 FVKESK. With 4 bases clipped from V and 2 bases from J, the junction kept 16 bases outside the gene matches. DNA of the CDR3: TGTGCCAGCAGCCCCCGACAGGGAACAACTAGACTAAACTATGGCTACACCTTC. It codes for CASSPRQGTTRLNYGYTF.